This T cell receptor beta chain was identified during a study of T cell responses to AZD1222 COVID-19 vaccine. Regarding the study as a whole: Spike-specific TCR repertoires showed rising breadth and depth after two AZD1222 doses. Across spike, vaccine-associated CD4 TCRs were found, dominant at 160-218 and 743-854. The donors showed a predominance of white British ancestry and of females, with possible underestimation of clonal diversity. Recipients of AZD1222 seropositive at baseline numbered only five or six.

The CDR3 totals 11 residues. V lost 5 bases and J 6 bases, leaving 8 bases between the germline ends. Germline V CDR1 and CDR2: SGHTA, FQGNSA. Assay used: immunoSEQ multiplex PCR; TCRdb lists only in-frame clones, some missing. The sample holds 75,000 to 90,000 clones, roughly 81% seen once. Comment on this clone: What it recognizes is unknown.

The chain couples TRBV7-2 to TRBJ2-7; no reliable D call. This sequence originates from an adult in good health. The sequenced sample was peripheral blood, obtained on day 0 of AZD1222 vaccination. The CDR3 spells CASSRKVEQYF. The CDR3 bases are TGTGCCAGCAGCCGCAAGGTCGAGCAGTACTTC.